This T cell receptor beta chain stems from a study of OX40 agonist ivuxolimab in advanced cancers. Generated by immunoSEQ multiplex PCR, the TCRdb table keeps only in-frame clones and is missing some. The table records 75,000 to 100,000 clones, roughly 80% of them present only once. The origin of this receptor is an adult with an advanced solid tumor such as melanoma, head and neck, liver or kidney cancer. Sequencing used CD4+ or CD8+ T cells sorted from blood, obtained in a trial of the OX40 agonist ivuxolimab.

DNA of the CDR3: TGCGCCAGCAGCTTACAGGGAAGGGGGCAAGAGACCCAGTACTTC. Its translation: CASSLQGRGQETQYF. This chain uses TRBV5-1 with TRBJ2-5, with D possibly TRBD1 on 6 matching bases. This CDR3 region has 15 residues. Per germline, CDR1 SGHRS and CDR2 YFSETQ. V lost 2 bases and J lost 2, with 13 bases in between.